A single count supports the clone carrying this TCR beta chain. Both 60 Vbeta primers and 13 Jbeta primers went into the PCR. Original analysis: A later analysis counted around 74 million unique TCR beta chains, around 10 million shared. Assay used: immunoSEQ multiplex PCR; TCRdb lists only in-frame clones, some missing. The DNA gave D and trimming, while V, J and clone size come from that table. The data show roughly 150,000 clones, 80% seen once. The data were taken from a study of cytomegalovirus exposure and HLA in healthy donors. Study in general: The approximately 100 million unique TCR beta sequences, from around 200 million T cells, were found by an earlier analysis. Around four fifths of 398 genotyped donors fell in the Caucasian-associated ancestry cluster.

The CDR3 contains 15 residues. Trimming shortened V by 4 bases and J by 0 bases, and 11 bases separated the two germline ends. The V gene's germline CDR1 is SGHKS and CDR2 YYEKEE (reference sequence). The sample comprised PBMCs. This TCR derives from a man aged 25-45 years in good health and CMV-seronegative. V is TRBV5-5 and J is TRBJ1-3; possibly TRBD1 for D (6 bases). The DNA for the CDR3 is TGTGCCAGCAGCATCTCGACAGGCTCTGGAAACACCATATATTTT. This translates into CASSISTGSGNTIYF.